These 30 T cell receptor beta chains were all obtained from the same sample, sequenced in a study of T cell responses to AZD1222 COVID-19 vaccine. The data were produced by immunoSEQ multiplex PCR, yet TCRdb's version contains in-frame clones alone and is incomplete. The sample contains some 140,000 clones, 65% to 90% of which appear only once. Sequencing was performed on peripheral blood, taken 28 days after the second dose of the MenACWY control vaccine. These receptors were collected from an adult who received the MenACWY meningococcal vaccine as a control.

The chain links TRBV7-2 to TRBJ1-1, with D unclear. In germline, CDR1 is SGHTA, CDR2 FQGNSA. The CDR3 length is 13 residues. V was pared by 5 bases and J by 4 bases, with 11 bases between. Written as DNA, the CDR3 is TGTGCCAGCAGCGCGAGTGAAGTCACTGAAGCTTTCTTT. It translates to CASSASEVTEAFF.

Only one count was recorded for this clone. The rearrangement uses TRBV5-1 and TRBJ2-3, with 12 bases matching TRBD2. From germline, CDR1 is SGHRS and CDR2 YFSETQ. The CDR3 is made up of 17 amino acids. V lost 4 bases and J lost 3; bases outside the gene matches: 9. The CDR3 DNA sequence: TGCGCCAGCAGCCCCCAGACTAGCGGGAGAAGTACAGATACGCAGTATTTT. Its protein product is CASSPQTSGRSTDTQYF.

CDR3 sequence: CASSYDSGDEQYV. Here the CDR3 DNA reads TGTGCCAGCAGCTACGATAGCGGGGACGAGCAGTACGTC. The chain is built from TRBV7-9 and TRBJ2-7; 8 bases match TRBD2. The V and J ends lost 4 bases and 5 bases, in that order; junction bases with no gene match: 4. CDR1 SEHNR and CDR2 FQNEAQ come from the germline V gene (reference sequence). The CDR3 runs 13 residues.

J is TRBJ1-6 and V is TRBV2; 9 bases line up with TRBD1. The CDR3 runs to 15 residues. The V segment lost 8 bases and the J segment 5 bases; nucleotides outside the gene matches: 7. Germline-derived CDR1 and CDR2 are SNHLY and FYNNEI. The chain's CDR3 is CASATGGFDNSPLHF. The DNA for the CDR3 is TGTGCCAGCGCTACAGGGGGCTTCGATAATTCACCCCTCCACTTT.

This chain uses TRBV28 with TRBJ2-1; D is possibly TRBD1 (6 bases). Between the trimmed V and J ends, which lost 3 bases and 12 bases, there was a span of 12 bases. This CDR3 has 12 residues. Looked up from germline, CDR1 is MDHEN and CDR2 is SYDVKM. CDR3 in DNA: TGTGCCAGCAGTTTGTTACAGGGCGGGCAGTTCTTC. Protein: CASSLLQGGQFF. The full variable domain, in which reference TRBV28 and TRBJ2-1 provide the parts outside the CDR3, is DVKVTQSSRYLVKRTGEKVFLECVQDMDHENMFWYRQDPGLGLRLIYFSYDVKMKEKGDIPEGYSVSREKKERFSLILESASTNQTSMYLCASSLLQGGQFFGPGTRLTVL.

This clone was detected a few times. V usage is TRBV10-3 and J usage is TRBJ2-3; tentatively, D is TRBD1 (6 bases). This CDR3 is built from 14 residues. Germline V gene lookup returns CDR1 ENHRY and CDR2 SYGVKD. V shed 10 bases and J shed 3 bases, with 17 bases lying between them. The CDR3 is CATRQGIMTDTQYF. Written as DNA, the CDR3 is TGTGCCACCCGGCAGGGGATAATGACAGATACGCAGTATTTT.

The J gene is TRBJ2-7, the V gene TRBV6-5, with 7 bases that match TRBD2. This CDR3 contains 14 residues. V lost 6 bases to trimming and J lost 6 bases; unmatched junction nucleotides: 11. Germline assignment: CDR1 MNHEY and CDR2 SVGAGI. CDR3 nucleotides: TGTGCCAGCAGCCGGGACCCGACGGGGGGCGAGCAGTACGTC. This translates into CASSRDPTGGEQYV.

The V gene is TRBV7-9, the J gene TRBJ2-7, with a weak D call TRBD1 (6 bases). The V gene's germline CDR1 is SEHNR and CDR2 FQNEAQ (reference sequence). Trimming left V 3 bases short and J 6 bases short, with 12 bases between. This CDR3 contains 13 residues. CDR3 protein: CASSLKQGTEQYV. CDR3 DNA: TGTGCCAGCAGCTTGAAACAGGGTACCGAGCAGTACGTC.

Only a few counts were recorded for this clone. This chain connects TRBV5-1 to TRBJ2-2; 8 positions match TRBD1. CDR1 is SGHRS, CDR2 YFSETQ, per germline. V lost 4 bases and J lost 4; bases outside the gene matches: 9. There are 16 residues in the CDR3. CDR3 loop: CASSQTGAKGTGELFF. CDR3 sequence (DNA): TGCGCCAGCAGCCAGACAGGGGCGAAGGGCACCGGGGAGCTGTTTTTT.

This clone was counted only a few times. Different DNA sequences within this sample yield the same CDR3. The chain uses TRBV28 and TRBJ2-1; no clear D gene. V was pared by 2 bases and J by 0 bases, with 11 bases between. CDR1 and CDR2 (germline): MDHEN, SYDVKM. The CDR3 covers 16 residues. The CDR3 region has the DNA TGTGCCAGCAGTTTAGACTCCCGTAGCTCCTACAATGAGCAGTTCTTC. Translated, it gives CASSLDSRSSYNEQFF.

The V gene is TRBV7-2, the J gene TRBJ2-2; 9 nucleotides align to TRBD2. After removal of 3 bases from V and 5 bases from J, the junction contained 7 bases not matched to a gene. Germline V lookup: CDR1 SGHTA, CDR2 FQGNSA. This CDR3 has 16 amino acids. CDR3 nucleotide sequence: TGTGCCAGCAGCTTCTCTAGCGGGACTAAAACCGGGGAGCTGTTTTTT. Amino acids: CASSFSSGTKTGELFF.

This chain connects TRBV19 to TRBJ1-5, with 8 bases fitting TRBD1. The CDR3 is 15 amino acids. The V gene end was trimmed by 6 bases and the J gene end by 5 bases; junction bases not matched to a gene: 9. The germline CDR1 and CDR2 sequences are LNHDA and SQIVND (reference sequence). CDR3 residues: CASRSRTGSYQPQHF. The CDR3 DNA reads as TGTGCCAGTAGGTCCCGGACAGGGTCCTATCAGCCCCAGCATTTT.

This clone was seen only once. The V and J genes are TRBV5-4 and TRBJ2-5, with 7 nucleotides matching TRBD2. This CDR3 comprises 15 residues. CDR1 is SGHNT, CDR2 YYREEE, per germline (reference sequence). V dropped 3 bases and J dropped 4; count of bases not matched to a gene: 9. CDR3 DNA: TGTGCCAGCAGCTATTTTAGGACTAGAGTAGAGACCCAGTACTTC. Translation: CASSYFRTRVETQYF.

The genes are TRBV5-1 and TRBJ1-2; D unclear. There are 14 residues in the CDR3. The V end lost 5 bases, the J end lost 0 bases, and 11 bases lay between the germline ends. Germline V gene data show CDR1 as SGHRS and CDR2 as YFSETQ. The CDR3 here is CASSLDGANYGYTF. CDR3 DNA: TGCGCCAGCAGTCTGGACGGAGCTAACTATGGCTACACCTTC.

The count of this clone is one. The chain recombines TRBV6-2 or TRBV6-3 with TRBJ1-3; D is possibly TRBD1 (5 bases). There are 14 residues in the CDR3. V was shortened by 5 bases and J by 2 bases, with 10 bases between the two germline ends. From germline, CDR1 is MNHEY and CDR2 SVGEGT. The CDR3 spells CASSPAGPGNTIYF. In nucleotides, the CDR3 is TGTGCCAGCAGTCCAGCAGGGCCTGGAAACACCATATATTTT.

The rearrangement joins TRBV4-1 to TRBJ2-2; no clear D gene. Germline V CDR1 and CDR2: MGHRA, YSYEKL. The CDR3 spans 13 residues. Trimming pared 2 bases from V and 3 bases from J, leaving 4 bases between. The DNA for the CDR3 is TGCGCCAGCAGCCAATGGTACACCGGGGAGCTGTTTTTT. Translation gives CASSQWYTGELFF.

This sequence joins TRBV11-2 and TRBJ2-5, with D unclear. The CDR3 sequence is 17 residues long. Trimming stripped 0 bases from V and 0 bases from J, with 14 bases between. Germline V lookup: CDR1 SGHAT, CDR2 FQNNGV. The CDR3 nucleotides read TGTGCCAGCAGCTTAGATAACGGCCTCCTCTACCAAGAGACCCAGTACTTC. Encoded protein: CASSLDNGLLYQETQYF.

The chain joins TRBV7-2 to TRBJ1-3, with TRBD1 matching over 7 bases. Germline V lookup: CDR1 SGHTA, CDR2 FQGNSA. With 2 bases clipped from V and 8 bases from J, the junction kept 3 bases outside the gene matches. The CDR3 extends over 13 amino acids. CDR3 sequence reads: CASSLQGGDTIYF. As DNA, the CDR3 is TGTGCCAGCAGCTTACAGGGGGGGGACACCATATATTTT.

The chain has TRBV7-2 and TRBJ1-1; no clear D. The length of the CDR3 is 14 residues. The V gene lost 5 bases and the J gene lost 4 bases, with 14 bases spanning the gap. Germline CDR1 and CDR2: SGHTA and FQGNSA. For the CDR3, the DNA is TGTGCCAGCAGCCCGGGGAGGTCTAGCACTGAAGCTTTCTTT. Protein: CASSPGRSSTEAFF.

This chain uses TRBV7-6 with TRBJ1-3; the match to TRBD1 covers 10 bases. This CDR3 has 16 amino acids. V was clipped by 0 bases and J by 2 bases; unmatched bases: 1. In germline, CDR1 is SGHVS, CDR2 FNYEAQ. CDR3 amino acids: CASSLAGTGAGNTIYF. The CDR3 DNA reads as TGTGCCAGCAGCTTAGCCGGGACAGGGGCTGGAAACACCATATATTTT.

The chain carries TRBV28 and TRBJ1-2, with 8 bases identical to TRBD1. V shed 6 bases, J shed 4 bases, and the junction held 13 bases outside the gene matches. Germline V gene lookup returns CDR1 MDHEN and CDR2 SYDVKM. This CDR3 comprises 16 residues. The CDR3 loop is CASRIFGQGGIYGYTF. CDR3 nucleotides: TGTGCCAGCAGAATATTTGGACAGGGTGGGATCTATGGCTACACCTTC.

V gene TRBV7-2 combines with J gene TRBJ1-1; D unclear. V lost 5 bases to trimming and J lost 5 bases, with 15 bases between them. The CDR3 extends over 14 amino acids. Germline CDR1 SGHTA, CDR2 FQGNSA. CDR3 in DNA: TGTGCCAGCAGCCCCCGTGGCATTTTAACTGAAGCTTTCTTT. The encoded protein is CASSPRGILTEAFF.

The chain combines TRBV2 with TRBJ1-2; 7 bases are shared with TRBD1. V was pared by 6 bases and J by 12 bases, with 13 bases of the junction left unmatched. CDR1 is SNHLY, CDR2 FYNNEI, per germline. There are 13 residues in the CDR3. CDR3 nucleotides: TGTGCCAGCAGGGGGGCAGGGGGTGCTGGTCACACCTTC. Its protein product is CASRGAGGAGHTF.

CDR3 loop: CASNGGQVQYV. CDR3 coding DNA: TGTGCCAGCAACGGGGGCCAGGTGCAGTACGTC. The chain carries TRBV11-3 and TRBJ2-7; D is possibly TRBD1 or TRBD2 (6 bases each). The CDR3 is 11 amino acids. The germline gives CDR1 SGHNT, CDR2 YENEEA. Deletions cut 7 bases from V and 9 bases from J, with 13 bases between.

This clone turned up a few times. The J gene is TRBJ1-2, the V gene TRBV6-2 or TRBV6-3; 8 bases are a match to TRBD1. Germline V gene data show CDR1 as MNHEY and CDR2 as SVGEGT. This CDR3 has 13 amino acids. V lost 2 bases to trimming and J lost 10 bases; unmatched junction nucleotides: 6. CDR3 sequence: CASSYAGGSIYTF. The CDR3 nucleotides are TGTGCCAGCAGTTACGCAGGGGGCTCTATCTACACCTTC.

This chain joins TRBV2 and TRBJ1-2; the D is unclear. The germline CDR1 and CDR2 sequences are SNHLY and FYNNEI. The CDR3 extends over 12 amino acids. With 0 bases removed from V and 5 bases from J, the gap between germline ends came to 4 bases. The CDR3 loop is CASSEAEYGYTF. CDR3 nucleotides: TGTGCCAGCAGTGAAGCCGAATATGGCTACACCTTC.

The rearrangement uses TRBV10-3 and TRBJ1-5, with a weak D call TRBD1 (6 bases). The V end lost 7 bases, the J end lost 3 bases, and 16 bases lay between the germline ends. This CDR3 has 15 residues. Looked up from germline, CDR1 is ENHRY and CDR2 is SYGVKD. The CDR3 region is CAIKGSDRNNQPQHF. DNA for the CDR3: TGTGCCATCAAGGGCTCGGACAGAAACAATCAGCCCCAGCATTTT.

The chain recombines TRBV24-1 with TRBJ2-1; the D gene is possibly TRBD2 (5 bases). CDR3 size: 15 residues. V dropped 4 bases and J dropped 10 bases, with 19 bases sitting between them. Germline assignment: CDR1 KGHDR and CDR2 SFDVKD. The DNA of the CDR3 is TGTGCCACCAGTGACAAGGGAGCCCTTGTGGGAGAGCAGTTCTTC. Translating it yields CATSDKGALVGEQFF.

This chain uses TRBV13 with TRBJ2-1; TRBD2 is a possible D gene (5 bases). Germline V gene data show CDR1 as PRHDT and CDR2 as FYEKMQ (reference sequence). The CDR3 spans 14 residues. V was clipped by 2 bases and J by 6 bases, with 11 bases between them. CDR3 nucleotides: TGTGCCAGCAGCTTACAGAGGGCCTTCAATGAGCAGTTCTTC. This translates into CASSLQRAFNEQFF.

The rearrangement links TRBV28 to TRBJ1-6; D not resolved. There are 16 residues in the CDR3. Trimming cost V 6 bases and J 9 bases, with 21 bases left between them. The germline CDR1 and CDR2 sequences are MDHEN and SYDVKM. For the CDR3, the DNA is TGTGCCAGCAGCCCTAAAAAAGGATTTGGTGGTTCACCCCTCCACTTT. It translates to CASSPKKGFGGSPLHF.